This T cell receptor beta chain was captured in a study of T-cell memory formation after mild COVID-19 (TCRdb year 2021). Some background on the complete study: Most TCR sequence clusters were specific to one of the two donors. T-cell clones expanding and contracting after mild COVID-19 in a couple of donors were tracked by longitudinal TCRalpha and TCRbeta repertoire sequencing. The cohort was made up of two young adult volunteers, one female and one male, who were previously healthy. The study at large found these results: Contracting CD4+ clones appeared mostly in the CM and EM memory subsets, whereas CD8+ clones were enriched in EMRA. Only two mild cases were covered by the study, and larger cohorts that include severe cases with pre-infection samples were considered necessary. Balanced CD4/CD8 phenotypes were observed for clones contracting from day 15 to 85, whereas a bias towards CD4+ was observed for a second wave of clones expanding from day 15 to 37. SARS-CoV-2 specificity of the second-wave clones peaking on day 37 was not confirmed. Some responding clones were detected in pre-infection memory, which suggested that pre-existing cross-reactive memory T cells had joined the SARS-CoV-2 response.

Trimming costs V 2 bases and J 7 bases, and their ends lie 12 bases apart. The CDR3 starts with the cysteine, ends with the phenylalanine, and has 14 residues. Just CDR3 DNA is preserved here, 42 bases in frame from base 1. The germline V gene gives CDR1 as MNHEY and CDR2 as SVGAGI. Ficoll-Paque density gradient centrifugation was the method used to isolate PBMCs. Sequencer: Illumina NovaSeq 6000. Using 5'RACE with constant-segment primers, TCRalpha and TCRbeta cDNA libraries were constructed, with sample barcodes and unique molecular identifiers added in the process. RNA was extracted from every sample with Trizol reagent. Libraries were amplified in two PCR steps, with a second sample barcode and Illumina TruSeq adapters added in the second step. Sequencing of libraries was performed on an Illumina NovaSeq with 2 x 150 bp paired-end reads. In the original analysis: With migec v1.2.7, reads were demultiplexed and then collapsed into UMI-guided consensus sequences. Using mixcr v2.1.11, the UMI consensuses were aligned to TRA and TRB V and J templates and assembled into clonotypes. A clonotype was counted as expanded or contracted only when both edgeR and NoisET called the clonotype significant, with the noise models trained on biological replicates. For edgeR calls, a false discovery rate-adjusted p below 0.01 and a log2 fold-change threshold of 1 were applied. As an exploratory analysis of dynamics, PCA with hierarchical clustering was applied to max-normalized trajectories of the 1000 most abundant clonotypes. Each responding clone was given a CD4 or CD8 phenotype based on the CD4+ and CD8+ repertoires, which had been sequenced separately. TCRdb reran the public reads through fastp at Q25 and MiXCR, keeping productive beta chains. Every distinct CDR3 protein forms one entry, paired with its most common genes and DNA. The V and J calls, along with clone size, are taken from TCRdb and not from the paper's own processing. The table for this sample lists approximately 210,000 distinct CDR3 sequences; over 9.5% of them were counted only once. In total, the top ten clones hold approximately 3% of the sample.

The sample holds a few counts of this clonotype. Its antigen has not been determined. No base quality information exists; no much larger clone differs at one position. This receptor was taken from a man aged 18 to 29 who had mild COVID-19 (a few samples of this study predate the infection). The sample titles of this study are shuffled in the database, so cell type and time point are left out; the donor was told from shared clones. The sample consisted of PBMCs or a T cell subset sorted from them (not recorded which). This chain joins TRBV6-5 to TRBJ1-3; D gene: possibly TRBD1, on 6 matching bases. The CDR3 reads as follows: CASSYSRGGNTIYF. The DNA sequence follows: TGTGCCAGCAGTTACAGCAGGGGAGGCAACACCATATATTTT.